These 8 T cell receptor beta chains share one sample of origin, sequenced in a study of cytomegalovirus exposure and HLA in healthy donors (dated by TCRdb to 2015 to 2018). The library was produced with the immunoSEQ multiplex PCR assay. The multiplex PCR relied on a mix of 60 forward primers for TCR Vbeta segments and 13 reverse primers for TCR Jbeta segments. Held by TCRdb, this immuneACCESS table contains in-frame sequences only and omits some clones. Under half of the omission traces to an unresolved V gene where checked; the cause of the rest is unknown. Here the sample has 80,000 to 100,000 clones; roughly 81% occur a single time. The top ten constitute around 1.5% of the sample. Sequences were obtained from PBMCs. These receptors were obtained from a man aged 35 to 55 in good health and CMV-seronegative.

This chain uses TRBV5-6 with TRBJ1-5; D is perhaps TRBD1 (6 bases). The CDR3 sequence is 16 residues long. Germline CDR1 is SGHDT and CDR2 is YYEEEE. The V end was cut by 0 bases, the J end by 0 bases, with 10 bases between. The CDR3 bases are TGTGCCAGCAGCTTGGGAGGGGGAACTAGCAATCAGCCCCAGCATTTT. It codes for CASSLGGGTSNQPQHF.

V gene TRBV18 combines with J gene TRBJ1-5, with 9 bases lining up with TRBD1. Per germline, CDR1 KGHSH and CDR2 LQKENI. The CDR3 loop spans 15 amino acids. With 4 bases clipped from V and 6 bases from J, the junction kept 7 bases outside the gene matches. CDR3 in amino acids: CASSRNRGQGQPQHF. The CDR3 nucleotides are TGTGCCAGCTCACGTAACAGGGGGCAAGGTCAGCCCCAGCATTTT.

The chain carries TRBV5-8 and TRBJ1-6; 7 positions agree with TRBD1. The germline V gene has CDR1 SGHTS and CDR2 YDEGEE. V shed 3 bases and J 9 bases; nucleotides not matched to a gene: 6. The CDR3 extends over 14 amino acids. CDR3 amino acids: CASSSNRQGSPLHF. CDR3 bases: TGTGCCAGCAGCTCTAATAGACAGGGTTCACCCCTCCACTTT.

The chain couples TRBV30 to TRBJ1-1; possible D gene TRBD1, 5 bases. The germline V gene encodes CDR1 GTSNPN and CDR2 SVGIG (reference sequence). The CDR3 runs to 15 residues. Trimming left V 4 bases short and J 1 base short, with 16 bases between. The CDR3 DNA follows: TGTGCCTGGATCCCACCGGGACTCAGGAACACTGAAGCTTTCTTT. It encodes CAWIPPGLRNTEAFF.

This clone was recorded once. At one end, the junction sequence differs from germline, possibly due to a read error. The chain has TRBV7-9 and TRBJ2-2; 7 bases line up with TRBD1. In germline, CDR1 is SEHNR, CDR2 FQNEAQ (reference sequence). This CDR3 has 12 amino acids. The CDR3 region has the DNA TGTTCCAGCAGCTTACAGGGGCGGGAGCTGTTTTTT. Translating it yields CSSSLQGRELFF.

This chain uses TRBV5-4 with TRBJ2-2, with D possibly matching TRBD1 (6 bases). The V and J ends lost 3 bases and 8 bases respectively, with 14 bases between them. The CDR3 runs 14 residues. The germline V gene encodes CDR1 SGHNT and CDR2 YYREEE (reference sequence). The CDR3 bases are TGTGCCAGCAGCTATGGACAGCTTCAAGGGGAGCTGTTTTTT. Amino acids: CASSYGQLQGELFF.

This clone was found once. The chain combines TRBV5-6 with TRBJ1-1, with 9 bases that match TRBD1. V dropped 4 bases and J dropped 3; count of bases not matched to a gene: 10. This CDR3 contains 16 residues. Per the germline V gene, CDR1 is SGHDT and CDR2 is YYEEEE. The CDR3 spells CASSHNRGRLDTEAFF. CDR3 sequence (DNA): TGTGCCAGCAGCCATAACAGGGGGCGGTTAGACACTGAAGCTTTCTTT. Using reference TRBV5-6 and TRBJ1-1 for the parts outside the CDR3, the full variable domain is DAGVTQSPTHLIKTRGQQVTLRCSPKSGHDTVSWYQQALGQGPQFIFQYYEEEERQRGNFPDRFSGHQFPNYSSELNVNALLLGDSALYLCASSHNRGRLDTEAFFGQGTRLTVV.

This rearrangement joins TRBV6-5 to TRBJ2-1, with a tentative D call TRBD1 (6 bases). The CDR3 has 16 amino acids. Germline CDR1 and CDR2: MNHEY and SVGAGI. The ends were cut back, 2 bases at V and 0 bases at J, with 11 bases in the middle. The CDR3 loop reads CASSYGTPSSYNEQFF. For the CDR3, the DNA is TGTGCCAGCAGTTACGGGACACCTAGCTCCTACAATGAGCAGTTCTTC.